These T cell receptor beta chains were read from a single sample in a study of neoadjuvant nivolumab and ipilimumab in lung cancer. Generated by immunoSEQ multiplex PCR, the TCRdb table keeps only in-frame clones and is missing some. The data contain about 8,100 clones, 70% to 80% of them seen just once; the ten biggest clones take up 6.7%. Here the sequenced sample was adjacent normal lung tissue, taken after neoadjuvant nivolumab, alone or with ipilimumab, at or shortly before surgery. All receptors derive from an adult with non-small cell lung cancer. The CDR3 runs from the conserved cysteine through the conserved F or W.

v_gene: TRBV7-9
j_gene: TRBJ1-2
CDR3aa: CASSSGGTVPGYTF

v_gene: TRBV10-3
j_gene: TRBJ1-1
CDR3aa: CAIRITANTEAFF

v_gene: TRBV30
j_gene: TRBJ2-1
CDR3aa: CAYLALAGAYNEQFF

v_gene: TRBV4-1
j_gene: TRBJ2-7
CDR3aa: CASSQVDGRVHYEQYF

v_gene: TRBV11-2
j_gene: TRBJ2-7
CDR3aa: CASSSEFGQSYEQYF

v_gene: TRBV7-9
j_gene: TRBJ1-2
CDR3aa: CASSLGTGYNYGYTF

v_gene: TRBV11-2
j_gene: TRBJ2-1
CDR3aa: CASSSRDTPTYNEQFF

v_gene: TRBV14
j_gene: TRBJ1-6
CDR3aa: CASSQRAHQSPKNSPLHF

v_gene: TRBV6-5
j_gene: TRBJ1-3
CDR3aa: CASSYAERNTIYF

v_gene: TRBV5-4
j_gene: TRBJ2-1
CDR3aa: CASSLGLQGPYNEQFF

v_gene: TRBV4-1
j_gene: TRBJ2-7
CDR3aa: CASSPLGQTTYEQYF

v_gene: TRBV7-9
j_gene: TRBJ2-3
CDR3aa: CASLGGAGQRTDTQYF

v_gene: TRBV5-1
j_gene: TRBJ2-7
CDR3aa: CASSLAYSYEQYF

v_gene: TRBV7-9
j_gene: TRBJ1-4
CDR3aa: CASSPQGGAEKLFF

v_gene: TRBV30
j_gene: TRBJ1-2
CDR3aa: CAWSVTGLGYTF

v_gene: TRBV7-9
j_gene: TRBJ2-5
CDR3aa: CASSLSRGAETQYF

v_gene: TRBV29-1
j_gene: TRBJ2-2
CDR3aa: CSVAGTGNTGELFF

v_gene: TRBV7-2
j_gene: TRBJ1-2
CDR3aa: CASSYRGFNGYTF

v_gene: TRBV6-6
j_gene: TRBJ2-7
CDR3aa: CASSYSGTVNSYEQYF

v_gene: TRBV19
j_gene: TRBJ1-2
CDR3aa: CASSILLTADNYGYTF

v_gene: TRBV6-6
j_gene: TRBJ1-2
CDR3aa: CASTRQIYGYTF

v_gene: TRBV7-8
j_gene: TRBJ2-2
CDR3aa: CASSRQGGGELFF

v_gene: TRBV6-1
j_gene: TRBJ2-3
CDR3aa: CASSGGRTSGGADTQYF

v_gene: TRBV6-6
j_gene: TRBJ2-1
CDR3aa: CASWGGTISYEQFF

v_gene: TRBV7-8
j_gene: TRBJ1-3
CDR3aa: CASSLGTGSGNTIYF

v_gene: TRBV7-9
j_gene: TRBJ2-4
CDR3aa: CASSLAQAGGRIAKNIQYF

v_gene: TRBV27
j_gene: TRBJ1-1
CDR3aa: CASSSQGRTEAFF

v_gene: TRBV13
j_gene: TRBJ2-7
CDR3aa: CASSLATGGGVGEQYF

v_gene: TRBV29-1
j_gene: TRBJ1-2
CDR3aa: CSTTGGGGYTF

v_gene: TRBV30
j_gene: TRBJ1-4
CDR3aa: CAWSRQDIDNEKLFF

v_gene: TRBV5-4
j_gene: TRBJ2-1
CDR3aa: CASSLNSGASYNEQFF

v_gene: TRBV6-6
j_gene: TRBJ2-3
CDR3aa: CASTGTRSTDTQYF

v_gene: TRBV23-1
j_gene: TRBJ1-1
CDR3aa: CASSHKTVNTEAFF

v_gene: TRBV9
j_gene: TRBJ2-2
CDR3aa: CASSSPRELFF

v_gene: TRBV11-2
j_gene: TRBJ2-7
CDR3aa: CASSLGPRGPSYEQYF

v_gene: TRBV6-1
j_gene: TRBJ1-1
CDR3aa: CATNPVAEAFF

v_gene: TRBV5-4
j_gene: TRBJ2-2
CDR3aa: CASSLGTSYTGELFF

v_gene: TRBV4-3
j_gene: TRBJ1-2
CDR3aa: CASSQGGGYGYTF

v_gene: TRBV25-1
j_gene: TRBJ1-4
CDR3aa: CASKNRSNEKLFF

v_gene: TRBV7-2
j_gene: TRBJ2-5
CDR3aa: CASKPGGPQETQYF

v_gene: TRBV6-5
j_gene: TRBJ2-7
CDR3aa: CASSLGPTYEQYF

v_gene: TRBV15
j_gene: TRBJ1-2
CDR3aa: CATSRGANYGYTF

v_gene: TRBV18
j_gene: TRBJ1-1
CDR3aa: CASSPTLNTEAFF

v_gene: TRBV5-6
j_gene: TRBJ1-5
CDR3aa: CASSDTGDNQPQHF

v_gene: TRBV27
j_gene: TRBJ1-2
CDR3aa: CASSLSPTGYGYTF

v_gene: TRBV7-2
j_gene: TRBJ1-6
CDR3aa: CASSTGTAPRPLHF

v_gene: TRBV30
j_gene: TRBJ2-7
CDR3aa: CASHQGGYEQYF

v_gene: TRBV6-1
j_gene: TRBJ1-1
CDR3aa: CASRWTGENEAFF

v_gene: TRBV10-2
j_gene: TRBJ2-3
CDR3aa: CASRALGTSGGPSTDTQYF

v_gene: TRBV6-5
j_gene: TRBJ2-1
CDR3aa: CASSYSWGQGDEQFF

v_gene: TRBV7-9
j_gene: TRBJ1-2
CDR3aa: CASSLAGETGEYRGYTF

v_gene: TRBV4-2
j_gene: TRBJ2-3
CDR3aa: CASSQLSGGATDTQYF

v_gene: TRBV15
j_gene: TRBJ1-4
CDR3aa: CATSEDRSILEKLFF

v_gene: TRBV27
j_gene: TRBJ1-6
CDR3aa: CASRPHDRNNSPLHF

v_gene: TRBV2
j_gene: TRBJ2-7
CDR3aa: CASSQGTYFWPEQYF

v_gene: TRBV7-9
j_gene: TRBJ2-5
CDR3aa: CASTPTDREGETQYF

v_gene: TRBV5-4
j_gene: TRBJ2-7
CDR3aa: CASSLGGSWGEQYF

v_gene: TRBV11-2
j_gene: TRBJ2-3
CDR3aa: CASSVLLGTDTQYF

v_gene: TRBV5-1
j_gene: TRBJ2-3
CDR3aa: CASSLFPTDTQYF